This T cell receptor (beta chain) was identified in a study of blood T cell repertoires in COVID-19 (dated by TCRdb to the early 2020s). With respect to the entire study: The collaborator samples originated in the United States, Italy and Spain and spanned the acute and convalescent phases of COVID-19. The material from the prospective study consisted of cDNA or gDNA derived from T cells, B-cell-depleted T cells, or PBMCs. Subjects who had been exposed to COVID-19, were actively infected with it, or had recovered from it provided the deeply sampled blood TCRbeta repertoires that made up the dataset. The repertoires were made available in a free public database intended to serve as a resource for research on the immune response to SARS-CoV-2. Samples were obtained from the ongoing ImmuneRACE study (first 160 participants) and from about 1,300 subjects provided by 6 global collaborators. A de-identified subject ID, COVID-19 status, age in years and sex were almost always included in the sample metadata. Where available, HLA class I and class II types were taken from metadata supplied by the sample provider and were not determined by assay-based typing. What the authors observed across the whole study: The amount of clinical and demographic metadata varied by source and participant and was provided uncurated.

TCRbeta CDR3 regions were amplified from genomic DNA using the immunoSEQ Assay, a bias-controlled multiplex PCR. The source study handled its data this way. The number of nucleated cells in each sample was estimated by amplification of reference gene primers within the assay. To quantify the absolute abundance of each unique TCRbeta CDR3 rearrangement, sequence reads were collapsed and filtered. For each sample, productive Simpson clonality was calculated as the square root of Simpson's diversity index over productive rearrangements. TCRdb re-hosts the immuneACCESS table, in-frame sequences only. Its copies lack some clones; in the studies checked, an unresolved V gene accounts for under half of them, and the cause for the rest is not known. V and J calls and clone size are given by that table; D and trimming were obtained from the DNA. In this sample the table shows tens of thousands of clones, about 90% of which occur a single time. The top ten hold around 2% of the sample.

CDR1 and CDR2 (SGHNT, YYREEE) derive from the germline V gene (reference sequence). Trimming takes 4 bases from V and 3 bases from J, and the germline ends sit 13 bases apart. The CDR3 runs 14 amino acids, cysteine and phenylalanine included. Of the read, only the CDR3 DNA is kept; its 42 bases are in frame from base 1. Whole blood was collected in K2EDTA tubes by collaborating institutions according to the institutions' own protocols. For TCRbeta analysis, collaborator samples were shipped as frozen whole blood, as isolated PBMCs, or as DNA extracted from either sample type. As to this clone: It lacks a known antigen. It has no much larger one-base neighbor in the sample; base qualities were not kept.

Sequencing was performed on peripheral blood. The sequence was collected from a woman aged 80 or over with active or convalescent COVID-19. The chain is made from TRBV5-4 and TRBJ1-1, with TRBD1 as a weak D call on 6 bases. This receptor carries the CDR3 CASSLTGRYTEAFF. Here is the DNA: TGTGCCAGCAGCCTCACAGGGCGGTACACTGAAGCTTTCTTT. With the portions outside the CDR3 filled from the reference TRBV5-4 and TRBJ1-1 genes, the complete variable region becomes ETGVTQSPTHLIKTRGQQVTLRCSSQSGHNTVSWYQQALGQGPQFIFQYYREEENGRGNFPPRFSGLQFPNYSSELNVNALELDDSALYLCASSLTGRYTEAFFGQGTRLTVV.